Listed here are 15 T cell receptor beta chains from one sample, sequenced in a study of T cells in narcolepsy. Data came from immunoSEQ multiplex PCR; TCRdb stores just in-frame clones and leaves some out. Of over 9,000 clones in the sample, roughly 94% were seen once. What was sequenced was CD45RA- memory CD4+ T cells from PBMCs. These TCRs come from a human donor with narcolepsy.

The V and J genes are TRBV7-6 and TRBJ2-7; 11 nucleotides match TRBD2. CDR3 size: 15 residues. After removal of 3 bases from V and 6 bases from J, the junction contained 7 bases not matched to a gene. Germline values: CDR1 SGHVS, CDR2 FNYEAQ. This CDR3 reads CASSFRLAGIGEQYF. The CDR3 DNA reads as TGTGCCAGCAGCTTTAGACTAGCGGGAATCGGCGAGCAGTACTTC.

This chain uses TRBV7-9 with TRBJ2-3; D unresolved. Trimming stripped 5 bases from V and 7 bases from J, with 16 bases between. The CDR3 has 14 residues. The V gene's germline CDR1 is SEHNR and CDR2 FQNEAQ (reference sequence). The CDR3 region has the DNA TGTGCCAGCAGCGACATAAAGGGTGGTAATACGCAGTATTTT. It codes for CASSDIKGGNTQYF.

The V call is TRBV18, the J call TRBJ1-3, with a possible D match to TRBD1 (6 bases). V was trimmed by 6 bases and J by 8 bases, leaving 14 bases between them. The germline V gene has CDR1 KGHSH and CDR2 LQKENI. The CDR3 loop spans 13 amino acids. CDR3 in DNA: TGTGCCAGCTCCCAGAAACAGGGAGACACCATATATTTT. Translation: CASSQKQGDTIYF.

This sequence joins TRBV2 and TRBJ2-1; 10 bases map to TRBD2. This CDR3 has 18 residues. V gave up 11 bases and J gave up 3 bases; unmatched junction bases: 19. Germline CDR1 reads SNHLY; CDR2 reads FYNNEI. The CDR3 sequence: CAALEMGSSGGHYNEQFF. The CDR3 DNA follows: TGTGCCGCTCTAGAAATGGGGTCTAGCGGGGGCCACTACAATGAGCAGTTCTTC.

The V gene is TRBV30, the J gene TRBJ2-3; D is unclear. Germline V lookup: CDR1 GTSNPN, CDR2 SVGIG (reference sequence). V was pared by 0 bases and J by 0 bases, with 7 bases between. The CDR3 has 14 residues. As DNA, the CDR3 is TGTGCCTGGAGTGTACGAAGTAGCACAGATACGCAGTATTTT. This codes for CAWSVRSSTDTQYF.

The V gene is TRBV5-5, the J gene TRBJ2-1, with TRBD1 matching 10 bases. Germline CDR1 and CDR2: SGHKS and YYEKEE (reference sequence). J lost 8 bases, V lost 0 bases, and 5 bases had no gene match. This CDR3 is 15 amino acids long. The CDR3 bases are TGTGCCAGCAGCTTGGAGGGGACAGGGGATCATGAGCAGTTCTTC. It codes for CASSLEGTGDHEQFF.

This chain joins TRBV27 and TRBJ1-2; 7 bases agree with TRBD1. V trimming: 4 bases; J trimming: 4 bases; junction bases outside the gene matches: 12. There are 16 residues in the CDR3. Germline V gene data show CDR1 as MNHEY and CDR2 as SMNVEV (reference sequence). The DNA of the CDR3 is TGTGCCAGCAGTTCTAGGACAGGAGGGGATGGCTATGGCTACACCTTC. It specifies CASSSRTGGDGYGYTF.

This rearrangement joins TRBV7-9 to TRBJ2-5; no definite D call. Trimming left V 2 bases short and J 3 bases short, with 7 bases between. The germline CDR1 and CDR2 sequences are SEHNR and FQNEAQ (reference sequence). CDR3 length: 13 amino acids. The DNA of the CDR3 is TGTGCCAGCAGCTTATTTCCCAAAGAGACCCAGTACTTC. It specifies CASSLFPKETQYF.

CDR3 in amino acids: CASSYPGLSETQYF. DNA of the CDR3: TGTGCCAGCAGTTACCCCGGACTTAGTGAGACCCAGTACTTC. V and J are TRBV6-5 and TRBJ2-5; tentative D call: TRBD2 (5 bases). Trimming stripped 2 bases from V and 5 bases from J, with 12 bases between. This CDR3 is built from 14 residues. Germline lookup yields CDR1 MNHEY and CDR2 SVGAGI.

This clone was detected only once. The rearrangement uses TRBV2 and TRBJ1-6, with 9 bases lining up with TRBD1. The junction had 11 bases not matched to a gene; V was cut back by 7 bases and J by 7 bases. CDR1 SNHLY and CDR2 FYNNEI come from the germline V gene. The CDR3 runs to 16 residues. The CDR3: CASIVGQGFPNSPLHF. Here the CDR3 DNA reads TGTGCCAGCATTGTCGGACAGGGGTTTCCAAATTCACCCCTCCACTTT.

The chain uses TRBV5-6 and TRBJ2-4; D gene uncertain. The V and J ends lost 0 bases and 7 bases respectively, with 5 bases between them. Germline V gene sequence: CDR1 SGHDT, CDR2 YYEEEE. CDR3 length equals 12 residues. This CDR3 is CASSLADNIQYF. CDR3 sequence (DNA): TGTGCCAGCAGCTTGGCTGATAACATTCAGTACTTC.

The V gene is TRBV11-3, the J gene TRBJ2-5; D is ambiguous. The germline V gene encodes CDR1 SGHNT and CDR2 YENEEA. CDR3 length: 14 residues. V was clipped by 0 bases and J by 4 bases, with 9 bases between them. The CDR3 protein is CASSLDSYRETQYF. CDR3 DNA: TGTGCCAGCAGCTTAGATTCTTACAGAGAGACCCAGTACTTC.

The chain joins TRBV2 to TRBJ1-2; 7 positions match TRBD1. Trimming removed 4 bases from V and 8 bases from J; junction bases left unmatched: 7. Looked up from germline, CDR1 is SNHLY and CDR2 is FYNNEI. The CDR3 is 13 residues long. This CDR3 reads CASSGDSLRGYTF. The CDR3 nucleotides read TGTGCCAGCAGTGGGGACAGCCTTCGGGGCTACACCTTC.

This chain links TRBV2 with TRBJ2-5; 11 nucleotides agree with TRBD2. CDR1 SNHLY and CDR2 FYNNEI come from the germline V gene. The trim removed 4 bases at V and 4 bases at J, leaving 11 bases unmatched. The CDR3 covers 17 residues. CDR3 residues: CASSGGFTGLAGETQYF. CDR3 DNA: TGTGCCAGCAGTGGGGGATTTACAGGACTAGCGGGAGAGACCCAGTACTTC.

The gene calls are TRBV6-5 and TRBJ1-2; 8 positions agree with TRBD1. This CDR3 region has 15 residues. Losses at the gene ends were 5 bases for V and 5 bases for J; bases not matched to a gene: 10. The V gene's germline CDR1 is MNHEY and CDR2 SVGAGI. CDR3 protein: CASSLTGGTYYGYTF. The CDR3 DNA reads as TGTGCCAGCAGTCTTACAGGGGGGACATATTATGGCTACACCTTC.